This paragraph covers one TCR beta chain sequence. Its matching antigen is unknown. This record belongs to a study of cytomegalovirus exposure and HLA in healthy donors. Study background: A subsequent analysis stated that the approximately 120 validation repertoires were run on the same platform as the approximately 660 first-cohort repertoires. General study points: Specificity for CMV antigens was confirmed in vitro for a few of the CMV-associated chains.

From germline, CDR1 is MRHNA and CDR2 SNTAGT. V shed 5 bases and J 1 base; nucleotides not matched to a gene: 9. This CDR3 comprises 16 residues. Only in-frame clones appear in the TCRdb table, and some are missing; sequencing was by immunoSEQ multiplex PCR. The data show 30,000 to 40,000 clones, about 93% seen once. V and J are TRBV6-4 and TRBJ2-5; TRBD1 matches at 8 bases. The TCR sequence derives from a man younger than 30 in good health and CMV-seronegative. Sequences were obtained from PBMCs. In DNA, the CDR3 is TGTGCCAGCAGTAAGAACCGACAGGGGCTCCAAGAGACCCAGTACTTC. Translation: CASSKNRQGLQETQYF.